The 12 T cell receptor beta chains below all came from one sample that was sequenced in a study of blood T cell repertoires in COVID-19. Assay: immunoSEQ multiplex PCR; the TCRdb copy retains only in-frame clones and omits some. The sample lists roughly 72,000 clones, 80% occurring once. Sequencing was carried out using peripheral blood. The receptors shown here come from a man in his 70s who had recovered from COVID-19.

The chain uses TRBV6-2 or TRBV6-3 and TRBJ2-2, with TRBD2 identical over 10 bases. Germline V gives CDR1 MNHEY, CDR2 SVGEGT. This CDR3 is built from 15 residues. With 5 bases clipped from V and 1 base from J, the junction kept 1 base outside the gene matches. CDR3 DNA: TGTGCCAGCAGTAGGACTAGCGGGAACACCGGGGAGCTGTTTTTT. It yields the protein CASSRTSGNTGELFF.

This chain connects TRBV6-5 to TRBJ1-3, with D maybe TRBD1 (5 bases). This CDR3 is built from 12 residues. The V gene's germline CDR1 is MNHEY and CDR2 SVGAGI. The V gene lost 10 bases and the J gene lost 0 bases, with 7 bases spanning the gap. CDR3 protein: CATGGSGNTIYF. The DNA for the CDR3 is TGTGCCACCGGGGGCTCTGGAAACACCATATATTTT.

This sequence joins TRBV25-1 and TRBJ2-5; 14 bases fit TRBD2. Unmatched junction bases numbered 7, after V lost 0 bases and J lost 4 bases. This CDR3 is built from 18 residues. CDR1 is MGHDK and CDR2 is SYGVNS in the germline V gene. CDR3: CASSEYRGGLAGVETQYF. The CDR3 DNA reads TGTGCCAGCAGTGAATATCGTGGGGGACTAGCGGGAGTAGAGACCCAGTACTTC.

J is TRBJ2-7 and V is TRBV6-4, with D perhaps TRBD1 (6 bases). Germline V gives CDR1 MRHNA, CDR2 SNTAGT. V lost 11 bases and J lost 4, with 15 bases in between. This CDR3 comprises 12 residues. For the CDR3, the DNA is TGTGCCGGGCTCCCAAGGGGGTACGAGCAGTACTTC. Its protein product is CAGLPRGYEQYF.

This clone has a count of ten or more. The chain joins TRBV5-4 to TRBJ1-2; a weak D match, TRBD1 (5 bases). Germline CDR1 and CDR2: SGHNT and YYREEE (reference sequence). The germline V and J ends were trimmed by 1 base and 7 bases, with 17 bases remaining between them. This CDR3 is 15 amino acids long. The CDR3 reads CASSLSFFRGGGYTF. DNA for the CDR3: TGTGCCAGCAGCTTGTCTTTCTTTAGGGGCGGTGGCTACACCTTC.

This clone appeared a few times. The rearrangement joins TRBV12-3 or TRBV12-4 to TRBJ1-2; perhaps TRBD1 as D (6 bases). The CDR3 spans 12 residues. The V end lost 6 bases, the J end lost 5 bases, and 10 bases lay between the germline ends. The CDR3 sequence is CASSGDTYGYTF. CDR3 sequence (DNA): TGTGCCAGCAGCGGGGACACTTATGGCTACACCTTC.

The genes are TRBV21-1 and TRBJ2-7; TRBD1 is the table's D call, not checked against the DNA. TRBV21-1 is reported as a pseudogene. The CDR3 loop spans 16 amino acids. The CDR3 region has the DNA TGTGCCAGCAGGGGGCGGTTCGGGACATTCTCCTACGAGCAGTACTTC. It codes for CASRGRFGTFSYEQYF.

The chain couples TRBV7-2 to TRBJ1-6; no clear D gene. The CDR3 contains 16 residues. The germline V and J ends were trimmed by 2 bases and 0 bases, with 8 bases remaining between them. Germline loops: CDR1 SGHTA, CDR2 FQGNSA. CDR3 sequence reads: CASSLSVSSYNSPLHF. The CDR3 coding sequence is TGTGCCAGCAGCTTAAGTGTGAGCTCCTATAATTCACCCCTCCACTTT.

The CDR3 is CASSLVTPNTGELFF. The DNA of the CDR3 is TGTGCCAGCAGCTTAGTCACACCGAACACCGGGGAGCTGTTTTTT. V usage is TRBV11-2 and J usage is TRBJ2-2; unclear D gene. The CDR3 extends over 15 amino acids. Germline CDR1 is SGHAT and CDR2 is FQNNGV. Trimming removed 1 base at V and 0 bases at J, with 6 bases between.

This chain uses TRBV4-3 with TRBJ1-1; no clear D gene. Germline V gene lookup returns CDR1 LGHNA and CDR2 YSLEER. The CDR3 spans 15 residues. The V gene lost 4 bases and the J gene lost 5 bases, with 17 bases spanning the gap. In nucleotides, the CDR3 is TGCGCCAGCAGCCCAATCGGAGGGAGAGGTACTGAAGCTTTCTTT. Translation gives CASSPIGGRGTEAFF.

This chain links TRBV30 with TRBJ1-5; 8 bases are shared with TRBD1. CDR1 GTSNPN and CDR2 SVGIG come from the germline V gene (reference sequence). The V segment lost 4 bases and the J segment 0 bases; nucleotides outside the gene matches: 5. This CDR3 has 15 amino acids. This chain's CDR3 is CAWTRRGLSNQPQHF. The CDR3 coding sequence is TGTGCCTGGACTCGCAGGGGGCTTAGCAATCAGCCCCAGCATTTT.

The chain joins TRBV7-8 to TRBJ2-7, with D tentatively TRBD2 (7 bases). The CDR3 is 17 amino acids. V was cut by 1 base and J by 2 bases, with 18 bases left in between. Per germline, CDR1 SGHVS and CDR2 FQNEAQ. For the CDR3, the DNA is TGTGCCAGCAGCTTAGTGGGGGGGCTTCTTACGACCTACGAGCAGTACTTC. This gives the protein CASSLVGGLLTTYEQYF.